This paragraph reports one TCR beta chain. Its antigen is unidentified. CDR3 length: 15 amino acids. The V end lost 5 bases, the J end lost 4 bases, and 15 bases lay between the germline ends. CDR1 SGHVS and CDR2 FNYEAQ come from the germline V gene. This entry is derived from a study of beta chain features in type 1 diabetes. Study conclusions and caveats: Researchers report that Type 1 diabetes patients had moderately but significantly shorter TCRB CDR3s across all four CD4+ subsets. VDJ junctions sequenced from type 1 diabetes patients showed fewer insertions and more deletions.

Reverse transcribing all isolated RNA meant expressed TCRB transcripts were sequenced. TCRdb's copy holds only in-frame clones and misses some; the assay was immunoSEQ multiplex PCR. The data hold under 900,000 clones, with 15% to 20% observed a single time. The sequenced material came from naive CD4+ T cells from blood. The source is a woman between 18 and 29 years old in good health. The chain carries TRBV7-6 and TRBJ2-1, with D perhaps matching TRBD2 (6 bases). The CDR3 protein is CASSLMSAGYNEQFF. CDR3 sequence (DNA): TGTGCCAGCAGCCTCATGTCGGCGGGATACAATGAGCAGTTCTTC.